These 13 T cell receptor beta chains came from one sample sequenced in a study of cytomegalovirus exposure and HLA in healthy donors. Primers included in the PCR were 60 Vbeta and 13 Jbeta primers. Profiled with immunoSEQ multiplex PCR; TCRdb holds only in-frame clones, not every one. This sample has about 150,000 clones, with approximately 71% found just once. Sequenced input: PBMCs. These receptor sequences come from a man between 18 and 29 years old in good health and CMV-seropositive.

The chain combines TRBV19 with TRBJ1-2, with 8 bases that match TRBD1. The CDR3 runs to 13 residues. The J segment lost 6 bases and the V segment lost 5 bases, leaving 5 bases of the junction unmatched. Germline CDR1 LNHDA, CDR2 SQIVND (reference sequence). The CDR3 DNA reads TGTGCCAGTAGTTCACAGGGGGTAGATGGCTACACCTTC. Translating gives CASSSQGVDGYTF.

The rearrangement links TRBV7-9 to TRBJ2-6, with 7 bases lining up with TRBD2. Trimming cost V 3 bases and J 2 bases; bases outside gene matches: 4. The CDR3 has 16 residues. Per germline, CDR1 SEHNR and CDR2 FQNEAQ (reference sequence). In DNA, the CDR3 is TGTGCCAGCAGCTTGGGGGGGGGAACTGGGGCCAACGTCCTGACTTTC. Residues: CASSLGGGTGANVLTF.

This chain links TRBV5-1 with TRBJ1-2; 7 positions agree with TRBD1. After removal of 7 bases from V and 5 bases from J, the junction contained 8 bases not matched to a gene. This CDR3 has 13 residues. Germline loops: CDR1 SGHRS, CDR2 YFSETQ. CDR3 sequence (DNA): TGCGCCAGCGCAAGACAGGGATCATATGGCTACACCTTC. The encoded protein is CASARQGSYGYTF.

The chain couples TRBV4-1 to TRBJ2-7; unclear D gene. CDR1 and CDR2 from the germline V gene are MGHRA and YSYEKL. V dropped 2 bases and J dropped 0 bases, with 8 bases sitting between them. CDR3 length: 14 amino acids. The CDR3 DNA reads TGCGCCAGCAGCCAAAATACTGTCTCCTACGAGCAGTACTTC. Its protein is CASSQNTVSYEQYF.

In nucleotides, the CDR3 is TGTGCCAGCAGCTCACTGACAGGGTTCGGCGAGCAGTACTTC. As protein: CASSSLTGFGEQYF. The V call is TRBV11-2, the J call TRBJ2-7, with TRBD1 matching 7 bases. Germline CDR1 is SGHAT and CDR2 is FQNNGV. The V segment lost 4 bases and the J segment 6 bases; nucleotides outside the gene matches: 9. This CDR3 comprises 14 residues.

The V and J genes are TRBV11-1 and TRBJ2-1; the match to TRBD2 covers 7 bases. V dropped 2 bases and J dropped 1; count of bases not matched to a gene: 2. This CDR3 has 15 amino acids. CDR1 and CDR2 from the germline V gene are SGHAT and FQDESV (reference sequence). The chain's CDR3 is CASSLPGRSYNEQFF. CDR3 bases: TGTGCCAGCAGCTTACCCGGGAGGTCCTACAATGAGCAGTTCTTC.

The rearrangement joins TRBV6-1 to TRBJ2-7; a weak D match, TRBD2 (5 bases). In germline, CDR1 is MNHNS, CDR2 SASEGT. The ends were cut back, 5 bases at V and 2 bases at J, with 13 bases in the middle. The CDR3 is 14 residues long. CDR3 region: CASSPAGPAYEQYF. Here the CDR3 DNA reads TGTGCCAGCAGTCCCGCGGGTCCCGCCTACGAGCAGTACTTC.

This clone turned up a few times. The junction departs from the called germline gene at one end, perhaps through a read error. The rearrangement links TRBV18 to TRBJ2-7; 8 positions match TRBD1. Germline CDR1 and CDR2: KGHSH and LQKENI. This CDR3 contains 13 residues. As DNA, the CDR3 is TGTGCCAGCTCACAAAGTCAGGACAGGGAAAAGCACTTC. Residues: CASSQSQDREKHF.

The CDR3 DNA follows: TGTGCCACCAGCAGTGGACTAGCGGGAGTCGGCGGGGAGCTGTTTTTT. As protein: CATSSGLAGVGGELFF. The V call is TRBV15, the J call TRBJ2-2; 13 nucleotides agree with TRBD2. The V segment lost 3 bases and the J segment 7 bases; nucleotides outside the gene matches: 5. The CDR3 spans 16 residues. Germline assignment: CDR1 LNHNV and CDR2 YYDKDF (reference sequence).

The chain uses TRBV5-6 and TRBJ2-7; a possible D gene is TRBD1 (7 bases). This CDR3 is 14 amino acids long. V was clipped by 4 bases and J by 5 bases, with 16 bases between them. Per the germline V gene, CDR1 is SGHDT and CDR2 is YYEEEE. Here the CDR3 reads CASSLQGDFHEQYF. The CDR3 DNA follows: TGTGCCAGCAGCCTCCAGGGGGACTTCCACGAGCAGTACTTC.

The chain links TRBV4-1 to TRBJ2-4, with D maybe TRBD2 (6 bases). V lost 0 bases, J lost 15 bases, and 24 bases lay in between. Per the germline V gene, CDR1 is MGHRA and CDR2 is YSYEKL. The CDR3 has 16 residues. The CDR3 is CASSQEVGGEGPILYF. For the CDR3, the DNA is TGCGCCAGCAGCCAAGAGGTCGGGGGTGAGGGGCCTATTTTGTACTTC.

V is TRBV29-1 and J is TRBJ1-5, with 10 nucleotides matching TRBD1. Germline CDR1 and CDR2: SQVTM and ANQGSEA. V shed 7 bases, J shed 5 bases, and the junction held 2 bases outside the gene matches. This CDR3 contains 12 residues. The DNA of the CDR3 is TGCAGCGCCGGGACAGGGGATCAGCCCCAGCATTTT. This gives the protein CSAGTGDQPQHF.

V usage is TRBV28 and J usage is TRBJ2-3; no reliable D call. CDR3 length equals 11 residues. The germline V gene has CDR1 MDHEN and CDR2 SYDVKM. V was trimmed by 4 bases and J by 11 bases, leaving 10 bases between them. CDR3 protein: CASSSERRQYF. CDR3 coding DNA: TGTGCCAGCAGTTCGGAAAGGAGGCAGTATTTT.